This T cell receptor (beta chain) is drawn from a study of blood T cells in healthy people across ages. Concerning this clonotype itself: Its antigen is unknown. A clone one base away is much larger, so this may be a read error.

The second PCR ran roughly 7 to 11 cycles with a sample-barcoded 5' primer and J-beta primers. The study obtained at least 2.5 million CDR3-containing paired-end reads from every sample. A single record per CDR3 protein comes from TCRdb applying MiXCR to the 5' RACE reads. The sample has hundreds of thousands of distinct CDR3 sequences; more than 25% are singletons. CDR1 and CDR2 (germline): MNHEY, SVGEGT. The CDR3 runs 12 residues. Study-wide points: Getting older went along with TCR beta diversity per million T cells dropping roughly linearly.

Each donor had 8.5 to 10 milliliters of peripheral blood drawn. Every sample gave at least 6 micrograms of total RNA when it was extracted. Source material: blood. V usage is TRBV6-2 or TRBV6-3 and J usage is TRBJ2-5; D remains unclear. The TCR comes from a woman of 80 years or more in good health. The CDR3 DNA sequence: TGTGCCAGCAGTTACCCCACTCCCCGGCAGTGCTTC. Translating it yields CASSYPTPRQCF.